One and the same sample provided the 28 T cell receptor beta chains below, sequenced in a study of cytomegalovirus exposure and HLA in healthy donors. 60 Vbeta and 13 Jbeta primers were used in PCR. Using immunoSEQ multiplex PCR, the repertoire was profiled, and TCRdb retains in-frame clones only, with some absent. The sample has 60,000 to 75,000 clones; roughly 87% are singletons. Sequencing input: PBMCs. Receptor source: a female donor in good health and CMV-seronegative.

This clone came up once. V usage is TRBV9 and J usage is TRBJ2-2; 15 bases align to TRBD2. The CDR3 extends over 15 amino acids. Looked up from germline, CDR1 is SGDLS and CDR2 is YYNGEE. V dropped 5 bases and J dropped 7; count of bases not matched to a gene: 3. CDR3 DNA: TGTGCCAGCAGTGGACTAGCGGGAGGGATCGGGGAGCTGTTTTTT. Residues: CASSGLAGGIGELFF.

CDR3 amino acids: CASTGWASGTSSYNEQFF. CDR3 in DNA: TGTGCCAGTACGGGGTGGGCTAGCGGGACGAGCTCCTACAATGAGCAGTTCTTC. This chain links TRBV7-9 with TRBJ2-1, with 9 bases aligning to TRBD2. Trimming took 9 bases from V and 0 from J; bases not matched to a gene: 15. The CDR3 consists of 18 residues. CDR1 SEHNR and CDR2 FQNEAQ come from the germline V gene (reference sequence). Using reference TRBV7-9 and TRBJ2-1 for the parts outside the CDR3, the full variable domain is DTGVSQNPRHKITKRGQNVTFRCDPISEHNRLYWYRQTLGQGPEFLTYFQNEAQLEKSRLLSDRFSAERPKGSFSTLEIQRTEQGDSAMYLCASTGWASGTSSYNEQFFGPGTRLTVL.

The V gene is TRBV30, the J gene TRBJ2-7, with D perhaps TRBD1 (7 bases). The CDR3 is 12 residues long. Trimming left V 7 bases short and J 5 bases short, with 15 bases between. The V gene's germline CDR1 is GTSNPN and CDR2 SVGIG (reference sequence). The CDR3 region has the DNA TGTGCCTTGAACAGGGGAGGCGACGAGCAGTACTTC. Translating gives CALNRGGDEQYF.

The V gene is TRBV2, the J gene TRBJ1-6, with 7 bases fitting TRBD1. There are 14 residues in the CDR3. After removal of 8 bases from V and 6 bases from J, the junction contained 7 bases not matched to a gene. Looked up from germline, CDR1 is SNHLY and CDR2 is FYNNEI. In DNA, the CDR3 is TGTGCCAGCTGGCCGGGACAGATTAATTCACCCCTCCACTTT. Its protein is CASWPGQINSPLHF.

This clone was seen a handful of times. The chain uses TRBV30 and TRBJ2-5; 7 bases line up with TRBD1. V lost 4 bases and J lost 2; bases outside the gene matches: 7. The germline V gene has CDR1 GTSNPN and CDR2 SVGIG (reference sequence). The CDR3 length is 14 residues. Here the CDR3 DNA reads TGTGCCTGGAATTTGGGGACAGTGCAAGAGACCCAGTACTTC. It codes for CAWNLGTVQETQYF.

The chain has TRBV27 and TRBJ1-4; TRBD1 matches at 7 bases. The junction had 5 bases not matched to a gene; V was cut back by 4 bases and J by 3 bases. CDR1 and CDR2 (germline): MNHEY, SMNVEV (reference sequence). The CDR3 consists of 15 residues. DNA of the CDR3: TGTGCCAGCAGTTCGAGGGGGCAGGCTAATGAAAAACTGTTTTTT. Its protein product is CASSSRGQANEKLFF.

This clone was detected once. The rearrangement joins TRBV15 to TRBJ2-2; no reliable D call. The CDR3 has 15 residues. Trimming left V 0 bases short and J 2 bases short, with 7 bases between. Germline-derived CDR1 and CDR2 are LNHNV and YYDKDF (reference sequence). The CDR3 region has the DNA TGTGCCACCAGCAGAGATCGTAGTAACACCGGGGAGCTGTTTTTT. Translated: CATSRDRSNTGELFF.

V gene TRBV11-2 combines with J gene TRBJ2-3; the D is unclear. Germline CDR1 reads SGHAT; CDR2 reads FQNNGV. Trimming left V 8 bases short and J 1 base short, with 10 bases between. The CDR3 contains 13 residues. DNA of the CDR3: TGTGCCAGCGGGTATGCGGGCACAGATACGCAGTATTTT. As protein: CASGYAGTDTQYF.

This clone was seen once. The V gene is TRBV2, the J gene TRBJ2-5; 7 bases are a match to TRBD1. Trimming at V came to 4 bases and at J to 5 bases, leaving 7 bases not matched to a gene. From germline, CDR1 is SNHLY and CDR2 FYNNEI. This CDR3 region has 14 residues. CDR3 amino acids: CASSGGGDQETQYF. Here the CDR3 DNA reads TGTGCCAGCAGTGGAGGGGGCGATCAGGAGACCCAGTACTTC.

This chain links TRBV9 with TRBJ1-4; TRBD1 matches at 8 bases. The CDR3 runs 17 residues. From germline, CDR1 is SGDLS and CDR2 YYNGEE. J gave up 8 bases and V 2 bases, and 14 bases lay outside the gene matches. The CDR3 protein is CASSVGQGAQPSEKLFF. In DNA, the CDR3 is TGTGCCAGCAGCGTCGGGCAGGGGGCGCAACCTAGCGAAAAACTGTTTTTT.

The genes are TRBV27 and TRBJ1-2; 7 positions match TRBD1. CDR3 length: 13 residues. The V and J ends lost 5 bases and 3 bases, in that order; junction bases with no gene match: 3. CDR1 MNHEY and CDR2 SMNVEV come from the germline V gene (reference sequence). The CDR3 protein is CASSPGTDYGYTF. The CDR3 nucleotides are TGTGCCAGCAGTCCGGGGACAGACTATGGCTACACCTTC.

The chain uses TRBV2 and TRBJ1-5; D unresolved. V lost 1 base and J lost 3, with 7 bases in between. This CDR3 contains 14 residues. Germline V gene sequence: CDR1 SNHLY, CDR2 FYNNEI. CDR3 DNA: TGTGCCAGCAGTGAAGATTACAACAATCAGCCCCAGCATTTT. It translates to CASSEDYNNQPQHF.

The J gene is TRBJ2-3, the V gene TRBV4-1; maybe TRBD1 (5 bases). Deletions cut 0 bases from V and 2 bases from J, with 15 bases between. The V gene's germline CDR1 is MGHRA and CDR2 YSYEKL. The CDR3 length is 17 residues. The CDR3 spells CASSQDGVTGFTDTQYF. For the CDR3, the DNA is TGCGCCAGCAGCCAAGATGGGGTAACAGGTTTCACAGATACGCAGTATTTT.

The rearrangement uses TRBV18 and TRBJ2-1; D might be TRBD1 (6 bases). V lost 4 bases and J lost 3, with 16 bases in between. The CDR3 length is 16 residues. The germline V gene encodes CDR1 KGHSH and CDR2 LQKENI. Here the CDR3 DNA reads TGTGCCAGCTCACAGAATAGCCGGGACAACTACAATGAGCAGTTCTTC. This codes for CASSQNSRDNYNEQFF.

The chain has TRBV19 and TRBJ2-7, with 10 positions matching TRBD1. The CDR3 spans 15 residues. The germline CDR1 and CDR2 sequences are LNHDA and SQIVND (reference sequence). Losses at the gene ends were 2 bases for V and 3 bases for J; bases not matched to a gene: 4. CDR3 coding DNA: TGTGCCAGTAGTATAATCGGGACAGGGGACTACGAGCAGTACTTC. It specifies CASSIIGTGDYEQYF. The full variable domain, completed using reference TRBV19 and TRBJ2-7, is DGGITQSPKYLFRKEGQNVTLSCEQNLNHDAMYWYRQDPGQGLRLIYYSQIVNDFQKGDIAEGYSVSREKKESFPLTVTSAQKNPTAFYLCASSIIGTGDYEQYFGPGTRLTVT.

With regard to this clone: The junction differs from germline at one of its ends, possibly a read error. The chain joins TRBV7-7 to TRBJ2-7; 7 nucleotides align to TRBD1. CDR1 is SSHAT and CDR2 is FNYEAQ in the germline V gene (reference sequence). The CDR3 is made up of 17 amino acids. Written as DNA, the CDR3 is TGTGCTAGCAGCTTAATCAGGGGCAAGGGGGCATATTACGAGCAGTACTTC. Translation: CASSLIRGKGAYYEQYF.

The chain recombines TRBV5-5 with TRBJ1-2, with D possibly TRBD1 on 5 matching bases. Germline lookup yields CDR1 SGHKS and CDR2 YYEKEE (reference sequence). The CDR3 spans 14 residues. Between the trimmed V and J ends, which lost 0 bases and 6 bases, there was a span of 12 bases. The CDR3: CASSLGQSKDGYTF. Written as DNA, the CDR3 is TGTGCCAGCAGCTTGGGACAGTCTAAGGATGGCTACACCTTC. Full variable domain (remainder filled in from reference TRBV5-5 and TRBJ1-2): DAGVTQSPTHLIKTRGQQVTLRCSPISGHKSVSWYQQVLGQGPQFIFQYYEKEERGRGNFPDRFSARQFPNYSSELNVNALLLGDSALYLCASSLGQSKDGYTFGSGTRLTVV.

This clone appeared a few times. The V gene is TRBV7-8, the J gene TRBJ1-3; 11 bases are a match to TRBD1. V lost 4 bases, J lost 2 bases, and 4 bases stayed unmatched. The CDR3 runs 16 residues. CDR1 and CDR2 (germline): SGHVS, FQNEAQ. The CDR3 spells CASSSLGQGAGNTIYF. The CDR3 region has the DNA TGTGCCAGCAGCTCCCTGGGACAGGGGGCTGGAAACACCATATATTTT. The whole variable domain, filled in from reference TRBV7-8 and TRBJ1-3, reads GAGVSQSPRYKVAKRGQDVALRCDPISGHVSLFWYQQALGQGPEFLTYFQNEAQLDKSGLPSDRFFAERPEGSVSTLKIQRTQQEDSAVYLCASSSLGQGAGNTIYFGEGSWLTVV.

This clone appeared once. The J gene is TRBJ2-1, the V gene TRBV4-1, with a possible D match to TRBD2 (6 bases). Trimming took 0 bases from V and 7 from J, leaving 16 bases between them. The germline CDR1 and CDR2 sequences are MGHRA and YSYEKL. This CDR3 is built from 16 residues. The CDR3 DNA follows: TGCGCCAGCAGCCAAGATATCGGCGGGATAAGAAATGAGCAGTTCTTC. Translated: CASSQDIGGIRNEQFF.

The chain has TRBV9 and TRBJ2-1; 7 bases map to TRBD2. Germline trimming cut 4 bases from V and 0 bases from J; bases unmatched to any gene: 4. There are 15 residues in the CDR3. Germline V gene sequence: CDR1 SGDLS, CDR2 YYNGEE. CDR3 sequence reads: CASSRSGASYNEQFF. The DNA of the CDR3 is TGTGCCAGCAGCCGGAGCGGGGCCTCCTACAATGAGCAGTTCTTC.

The CDR3 sequence is CASGAGGGTDTQYF. CDR3 DNA: TGCGCCAGCGGAGCGGGAGGGGGCACAGATACGCAGTATTTT. The chain uses TRBV5-1 and TRBJ2-3; 10 bases are a match to TRBD2. The CDR3 has 14 residues. After removal of 7 bases from V and 1 base from J, the junction contained 3 bases not matched to a gene. Per the germline V gene, CDR1 is SGHRS and CDR2 is YFSETQ.

A single count supports this clone. The rearrangement joins TRBV11-2 to TRBJ2-1; TRBD1 aligns across 7 bases. The ends lost 1 base at V and 2 bases at J; junction bases unmatched: 2. The germline gives CDR1 SGHAT, CDR2 FQNNGV. CDR3 length: 15 residues. The CDR3, as DNA: TGTGCCAGCAGCTTAGGACAGGGAGCCTACAATGAGCAGTTCTTC. This encodes CASSLGQGAYNEQFF.

The J gene is TRBJ2-7, the V gene TRBV5-4; 10 nucleotides line up with TRBD1. The CDR3 has 16 residues. The germline CDR1 and CDR2 sequences are SGHNT and YYREEE (reference sequence). Trimming at V came to 3 bases and at J to 0 bases, leaving 6 bases not matched to a gene. The CDR3 DNA follows: TGTGCCAGCAGCTGGGGCCGACAGGGGGCCTCCTACGAGCAGTACTTC. It encodes CASSWGRQGASYEQYF.

J is TRBJ2-7 and V is TRBV27; TRBD2 aligns across 11 bases. The CDR3 spans 14 residues. J lost 6 bases, V lost 5 bases, and 6 bases had no gene match. Germline V gene data show CDR1 as MNHEY and CDR2 as SMNVEV (reference sequence). CDR3 nucleotides: TGTGCCAGCAGTAGTAGCGGGAGGGCCTCCGAGCAGTACTTC. This codes for CASSSSGRASEQYF.

The V and J genes are TRBV25-1 and TRBJ2-4, with 9 bases that match TRBD1. CDR1 MGHDK and CDR2 SYGVNS come from the germline V gene. Unmatched junction bases numbered 5, after V lost 3 bases and J lost 8 bases. This CDR3 contains 14 residues. CDR3 in DNA: TGTGCCAGCAGTGAGGGAGGACAGGGGCACATTCAGTACTTC. It yields the protein CASSEGGQGHIQYF.

The V gene is TRBV5-6, the J gene TRBJ2-7, with 12 bases matching TRBD1. Germline V lookup: CDR1 SGHDT, CDR2 YYEEEE. The trim removed 3 bases at V and 2 bases at J, leaving 12 bases unmatched. The CDR3 is 18 residues long. The CDR3: CASSSQGGQGAVPYEQYF. In DNA, the CDR3 is TGTGCCAGCAGCTCACAAGGGGGACAGGGGGCTGTTCCCTACGAGCAGTACTTC. The complete variable domain, with remaining parts taken from reference TRBV5-6 and TRBJ2-7, reads DAGVTQSPTHLIKTRGQQVTLRCSPKSGHDTVSWYQQALGQGPQFIFQYYEEEERQRGNFPDRFSGHQFPNYSSELNVNALLLGDSALYLCASSSQGGQGAVPYEQYFGPGTRLTVT.

V usage is TRBV27 and J usage is TRBJ2-7, with 7 bases lining up with TRBD2. Germline CDR1 reads MNHEY; CDR2 reads SMNVEV (reference sequence). This CDR3 is 14 amino acids long. J lost 3 bases, V lost 6 bases, and 8 bases had no gene match. CDR3 nucleotides: TGTGCCAGCAGCATACGGACGGGGGGCTACGAGCAGTACTTC. This codes for CASSIRTGGYEQYF.

The V gene is TRBV7-3, the J gene TRBJ2-3, with a weak D call TRBD2 (5 bases). CDR3 length equals 15 residues. The germline V gene encodes CDR1 SGHTA and CDR2 FQGTGA. The V and J ends lost 2 bases and 4 bases respectively, with 13 bases between them. CDR3 sequence reads: CASSLVGYGADTQYF. CDR3 DNA sequence: TGTGCCAGCAGCTTAGTTGGCTACGGGGCAGATACGCAGTATTTT.